This entry lists 22 T cell receptor beta chains sequenced from one sample in a study of cytomegalovirus exposure and HLA in healthy donors. Researchers ran the PCR with 60 Vbeta and 13 Jbeta primers. Assay used: immunoSEQ multiplex PCR; TCRdb lists only in-frame clones, some missing. In the table there are 80,000 or so clones, around 62% of which are singletons. Sequences were obtained from PBMCs. These receptors originate from a male donor in good health and CMV-seropositive.

The chain recombines TRBV7-3 with TRBJ2-3; 8 nucleotides align to TRBD2. The V gene's germline CDR1 is SGHTA and CDR2 FQGTGA. The CDR3 covers 16 residues. The V segment lost 0 bases and the J segment 3 bases; nucleotides outside the gene matches: 5. As DNA, the CDR3 is TGTGCCAGCAGCTTAACGGCGGGAGGAGGAACAGATACGCAGTATTTT. This encodes CASSLTAGGGTDTQYF.

The chain joins TRBV28 to TRBJ1-2; D is perhaps TRBD1 (6 bases). CDR1 and CDR2 (germline): MDHEN, SYDVKM. Between the trimmed V and J ends, which lost 8 bases and 1 base, there was a span of 17 bases. The CDR3 is 15 amino acids. The CDR3 bases are TGTGCCAGCTCCATAGGGGGGGCCAGTAACTATGGCTACACCTTC. Translation: CASSIGGASNYGYTF.

V is TRBV28 and J is TRBJ1-1; TRBD1 matches at 7 bases. The CDR3 is made up of 13 amino acids. Germline values: CDR1 MDHEN, CDR2 SYDVKM. With V trimmed by 1 base and J by 4 bases, 0 bases remained unmatched. The CDR3 DNA reads TGTGCCAGCAGTTTATCAGGGGGCACTGAAGCTTTCTTT. This gives the protein CASSLSGGTEAFF.

The chain joins TRBV28 to TRBJ1-5; tentative D call: TRBD1 (6 bases). This CDR3 is 14 amino acids long. The V end was cut by 6 bases, the J end by 4 bases, with 13 bases between. Germline V gene lookup returns CDR1 MDHEN and CDR2 SYDVKM. CDR3 region: CASSWGQGNQPQHF. CDR3 in DNA: TGTGCCAGCAGCTGGGGGCAGGGAAATCAGCCCCAGCATTTT.

The rearrangement uses TRBV10-3 and TRBJ2-2; TRBD1 matches 7 bases. CDR1 is ENHRY, CDR2 SYGVKD, per germline. V gave up 0 bases and J gave up 5 bases; unmatched junction bases: 3. The CDR3 loop spans 15 amino acids. CDR3 sequence reads: CAISESRQGTGELFF. As DNA, the CDR3 is TGTGCCATCAGTGAGTCCCGACAGGGAACCGGGGAGCTGTTTTTT.

The chain recombines TRBV10-3 with TRBJ2-5; 12 bases are a match to TRBD2. CDR1 and CDR2 (germline): ENHRY, SYGVKD. The junction had 3 bases not matched to a gene; V was cut back by 5 bases and J by 2 bases. The length of the CDR3 is 15 residues. Written as DNA, the CDR3 is TGTGCCATCAGTTCAACTAGCGGGGGGCAAGAGACCCAGTACTTC. Its protein product is CAISSTSGGQETQYF.

This clone came up a few times. The J gene is TRBJ1-4, the V gene TRBV30; D is ambiguous. Trimming took 0 bases from V and 8 from J, leaving 10 bases between them. CDR3 length equals 13 residues. The V gene's germline CDR1 is GTSNPN and CDR2 SVGIG (reference sequence). The CDR3: CAWSVAGREKLFF. The CDR3 DNA sequence: TGTGCCTGGAGTGTAGCCGGCAGGGAAAAACTGTTTTTT.

The chain has TRBV7-3 and TRBJ2-1; tentative D call: TRBD2 (5 bases). The ends were cut back, 5 bases at V and 2 bases at J, with 13 bases in the middle. Per germline, CDR1 SGHTA and CDR2 FQGTGA. The CDR3 runs 15 residues. The CDR3 reads CASSARASTYNEQFF. The CDR3 bases are TGTGCCAGCAGCGCGCGGGCCAGCACCTACAATGAGCAGTTCTTC. Based on the CDR3 plus reference TRBV7-3 and TRBJ2-1, the full variable domain is GAGVSQTPSNKVTEKGKYVELRCDPISGHTALYWYRQSLGQGPEFLIYFQGTGAADDSGLPNDRFFAVRPEGSVSTLKIQRTERGDSAVYLCASSARASTYNEQFFGPGTRLTVL.

The J gene is TRBJ2-1, the V gene TRBV11-3; D uncertain. Per the germline V gene, CDR1 is SGHNT and CDR2 is YENEEA. The CDR3 length is 13 residues. Trimming left V 5 bases short and J 5 bases short, with 10 bases between. For the CDR3, the DNA is TGTGCCAGCAGCCGTACAAACAACAATGAGCAGTTCTTC. It encodes CASSRTNNNEQFF.

The chain recombines TRBV12-2 with TRBJ1-2; the DNA was not used to check the table's D call, TRBD1. TRBV12-2 is a pseudogene segment. This CDR3 contains 14 residues. Here the CDR3 DNA reads TGTGCAAGTCGCTTAGAACAGGGGGCCTATGGCTACACCTTC. Residues: CASRLEQGAYGYTF.

The rearrangement links TRBV9 to TRBJ2-3, with TRBD2 matching over 7 bases. Per the germline V gene, CDR1 is SGDLS and CDR2 is YYNGEE. The CDR3 loop spans 15 amino acids. V lost 0 bases to trimming and J lost 6 bases; unmatched junction nucleotides: 7. The DNA for the CDR3 is TGTGCCAGCAGCGTAGATCCTTGGGGGGGGGATACGCAGTATTTT. It translates to CASSVDPWGGDTQYF.

This clone was detected only a few times. The V and J genes are TRBV7-8 and TRBJ2-1, with 7 bases aligning to TRBD1. The CDR3 spans 19 residues. With 3 bases clipped from V and 0 bases from J, the junction kept 14 bases outside the gene matches. The V gene's germline CDR1 is SGHVS and CDR2 FQNEAQ. The CDR3 region has the DNA TGTGCCAGCAGCTTCCGTCCCGGGACAGAGTCAAGCTCCTACAATGAGCAGTTCTTC. Translating it yields CASSFRPGTESSSYNEQFF. Filled out from reference TRBV7-8 and TRBJ2-1, the complete variable domain reads GAGVSQSPRYKVAKRGQDVALRCDPISGHVSLFWYQQALGQGPEFLTYFQNEAQLDKSGLPSDRFFAERPEGSVSTLKIQRTQQEDSAVYLCASSFRPGTESSSYNEQFFGPGTRLTVL.

The rearrangement joins TRBV28 to TRBJ2-5; D may be TRBD1 (6 bases). Per the germline V gene, CDR1 is MDHEN and CDR2 is SYDVKM. V lost 5 bases to trimming and J lost 1 base, with 11 bases between them. There are 14 residues in the CDR3. The CDR3 is CASSRTAAQETQYF. CDR3 nucleotides: TGTGCCAGCAGTCGGACAGCGGCCCAAGAGACCCAGTACTTC.

This chain links TRBV7-3 with TRBJ2-2; D possibly corresponds to TRBD1 (6 bases). CDR1 and CDR2 (germline): SGHTA, FQGTGA. V was trimmed by 5 bases and J by 7 bases, leaving 11 bases between them. The CDR3 is made up of 13 amino acids. CDR3 sequence reads: CASSQGHLGELFF. The CDR3 region has the DNA TGTGCCAGCAGCCAGGGGCACCTCGGGGAGCTGTTTTTT.

The gene calls are TRBV5-1 and TRBJ2-1; 13 bases are a match to TRBD2. J lost 6 bases, V lost 4 bases, and 4 bases had no gene match. The CDR3 extends over 15 amino acids. Germline loops: CDR1 SGHRS, CDR2 YFSETQ. CDR3 DNA sequence: TGCGCCAGCAGCCCGGGACTAGCGGGATCCAATGAGCAGTTCTTC. Translated: CASSPGLAGSNEQFF. The full variable domain, completed using reference TRBV5-1 and TRBJ2-1, is KAGVTQTPRYLIKTRGQQVTLSCSPISGHRSVSWYQQTPGQGLQFLFEYFSETQRNKGNFPGRFSGRQFSNSRSEMNVSTLELGDSALYLCASSPGLAGSNEQFFGPGTRLTVL.

The chain has TRBV27 and TRBJ1-5, with 7 bases lining up with TRBD1. The CDR3 sequence is 14 residues long. The junction had 2 bases not matched to a gene; V was cut back by 2 bases and J by 4 bases. Germline-derived CDR1 and CDR2 are MNHEY and SMNVEV (reference sequence). The CDR3 sequence is CASSLEGQNQPQHF. The CDR3 region has the DNA TGTGCCAGCAGTTTAGAGGGACAGAATCAGCCCCAGCATTTT.

This clone was observed a few times. The chain carries TRBV6-5 and TRBJ1-5, with a tentative D call TRBD1 (6 bases). Trimming left V 4 bases short and J 6 bases short, with 13 bases between. CDR1 is MNHEY, CDR2 SVGAGI, per germline. CDR3 length: 14 residues. The CDR3 protein is CASSLQGIGQPQHF. CDR3 in DNA: TGTGCCAGCAGTTTACAGGGAATCGGTCAGCCCCAGCATTTT.

Turning to this clone: At one end the junction does not follow the germline gene, possibly because of a read error. The chain recombines TRBV20-1 with TRBJ2-7; TRBD2 might be the D (6 bases). Germline assignment: CDR1 DFQATT and CDR2 SNEGSKA (reference sequence). The length of the CDR3 is 10 residues. CDR3 loop: CSAYIGTLHF. CDR3 nucleotides: TGCAGTGCTTATATTGGGACTCTTCACTTC.

This chain connects TRBV7-9 to TRBJ1-1; the D gene is possibly TRBD1 (6 bases). V lost 5 bases and J lost 4, with 11 bases in between. Germline loops: CDR1 SEHNR, CDR2 FQNEAQ (reference sequence). There are 13 residues in the CDR3. The CDR3 region is CASSLGQSTEAFF. The CDR3 DNA reads TGTGCCAGCAGCCTAGGACAGTCCACTGAAGCTTTCTTT. The variable domain in full, completed from reference TRBV7-9 and TRBJ1-1, reads DTGVSQNPRHKITKRGQNVTFRCDPISEHNRLYWYRQTLGQGPEFLTYFQNEAQLEKSRLLSDRFSAERPKGSFSTLEIQRTEQGDSAMYLCASSLGQSTEAFFGQGTRLTVV.

The chain couples TRBV13 to TRBJ2-5; 9 bases align to TRBD1. V gave up 3 bases and J gave up 5 bases; unmatched junction bases: 7. The length of the CDR3 is 15 residues. Germline V gene sequence: CDR1 PRHDT, CDR2 FYEKMQ (reference sequence). CDR3 nucleotides: TGTGCCAGCAGCTTGGGGGACAGGGAGGGTGAGACCCAGTACTTC. The encoded protein is CASSLGDREGETQYF.

This clone was seen only a few times. The chain combines TRBV19 with TRBJ1-5; D gene ambiguous. Germline CDR1 and CDR2: LNHDA and SQIVND (reference sequence). Trimming pared 0 bases from V and 6 bases from J, leaving 6 bases between. This CDR3 region has 13 residues. CDR3 nucleotide sequence: TGTGCCAGTAGTATAGATCTTCCTCAGCCCCAGCATTTT. It encodes CASSIDLPQPQHF.

V gene TRBV5-1 combines with J gene TRBJ2-2; no firm D call. Trimming stripped 6 bases from V and 4 bases from J, with 13 bases between. The germline V gene encodes CDR1 SGHRS and CDR2 YFSETQ. The CDR3 has 14 residues. CDR3 protein: CASKSEVTTGELFF. The CDR3 nucleotides are TGCGCCAGCAAAAGCGAGGTAACCACCGGGGAGCTGTTTTTT.